Listed here is a single TCR beta chain. Antigen specificity is unknown. These data originate in a study of human T cells and chemical hapten exposure. Study as a whole: Per-sample TCR yields varied mainly from small pooled library volume differences. Study conclusions and caveats: TCRs exceeding 1 in 1000 frequency stayed unchanged with DPC sensitization.

Before extraction, the whole blood was not fractionated, and total RNA was taken from it. Unique molecular identifiers were linked by the library to individual cDNA molecules. Per the study methods: Sample TCR totals centred on a median of roughly 96,000, ranging about 20,000 to 700,000. Each CDR3 protein gets one entry after TCRdb re-called the 5' RACE reads with MiXCR. The V and J calls follow TCRdb's processing rather than the paper's. This sample has about 110,000 distinct CDR3 sequences, with approximately 20% found just once. The source of this sequence is a human donor in good health.

This chain's CDR3 is CASSLARLAGIYEQYF. DNA of the CDR3: TGTGCCAGCAGCTTGGCCCGGCTAGCGGGAATCTACGAGCAGTACTTC. This chain connects TRBV5-6 to TRBJ2-7, with 9 positions matching TRBD2. This CDR3 is built from 16 residues. Trimming took 0 bases from V and 3 from J; bases not matched to a gene: 7. Germline-derived CDR1 and CDR2 are SGHDT and YYEEEE.